The clone carrying this T cell receptor (beta chain) is a singleton in its sample. Its antigen is not identified. V was pared by 3 bases and J by 5 bases, with 10 bases between. This CDR3 contains 14 residues. Germline V gives CDR1 LNHDA, CDR2 SQIVND (reference sequence). These data are taken from a study of T cell repertoires in cytomegalovirus infection. Study details: It was recently identified HLA-C-restricted and well-studied HLA-B-restricted CMV epitopes that the study used. CMV infection and matching HLA type were both indicated by public TCR beta signatures.

MiXCR, run by TCRdb on the reads, gives a single entry per CDR3 protein. The table has about 700,000 distinct CDR3 sequences, about 33% seen once. Regarding the study as a whole: CMV carriers having the relevant HLA were flagged by cumulative public TCR beta family frequency.

The source of this sequence is a human donor in good health (CMV status not recorded). Some clones in this sample may be carry-over from other donors' samples. This chain joins TRBV19 and TRBJ2-2; D remains ambiguous. The input for sequencing was cultured PBMCs, taken from culture after CMV antigen stimulation. The CDR3 nucleotides read TGTGCCAGTAGTATGGGAATCGGGACCGGGGAGCTGTTTTTT. It translates to CASSMGIGTGELFF.